This T cell receptor beta chain is from a study of cytomegalovirus exposure and HLA in healthy donors. This CDR3 spans 15 amino acids. V shed 2 bases and J 1 base; nucleotides not matched to a gene: 1. The germline CDR1 and CDR2 sequences are SGHTA and FQGNSA. The PCR used 60 Vbeta and 13 Jbeta primers. Clones were sequenced by immunoSEQ multiplex PCR, and TCRdb holds only the in-frame ones, with some missing. The sample holds 130,000 to 150,000 clones, around 82% seen once. Sequences were obtained from PBMCs. This TCR was sampled from a female donor in good health and CMV-seronegative. The rearrangement links TRBV7-2 to TRBJ2-3; 9 bases line up with TRBD2. The CDR3 nucleotides are TGTGCCAGCAGCTTACAGCGGGGGGGCACAGATACGCAGTATTTT. Its protein is CASSLQRGGTDTQYF.